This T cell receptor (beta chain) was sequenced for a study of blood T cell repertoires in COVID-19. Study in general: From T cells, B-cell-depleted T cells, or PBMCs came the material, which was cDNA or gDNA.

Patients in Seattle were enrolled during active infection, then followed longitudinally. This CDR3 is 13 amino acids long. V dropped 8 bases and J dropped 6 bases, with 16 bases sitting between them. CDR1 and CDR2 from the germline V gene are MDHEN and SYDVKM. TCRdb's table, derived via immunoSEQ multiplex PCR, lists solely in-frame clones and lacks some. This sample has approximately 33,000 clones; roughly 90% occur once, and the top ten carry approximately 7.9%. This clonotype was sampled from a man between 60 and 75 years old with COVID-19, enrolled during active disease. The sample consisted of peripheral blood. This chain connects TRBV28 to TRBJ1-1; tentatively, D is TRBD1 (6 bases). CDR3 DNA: TGTGCCAGCGGACGAACAGGGCCTCCTGAAGCTTTCTTT. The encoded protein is CASGRTGPPEAFF.